This T cell receptor beta chain stems from a study of cytomegalovirus exposure and HLA in healthy donors. Whole-study context: An earlier analysis identified 100 million to 130 million unique TCR beta sequences in some 170 million T cells. There were approximately 80 million unique TCRs (from HLA-typed donors) in an early data release.

Germline V gene data show CDR1 as SQVTM and CDR2 as ANQGSEA. The CDR3 covers 15 residues. Losses at the gene ends were 5 bases for V and 1 base for J; bases not matched to a gene: 8. Use of 60 Vbeta and 13 Jbeta primers characterized the PCR. The assay was immunoSEQ multiplex PCR, and TCRdb's table has in-frame clones only and misses some. The sample lists around 75,000 clones, around 76% seen once, with roughly 3% in the top ten. The study sampled nominally healthy donors, though unrecorded immune exposures were likely. The chain employs TRBV29-1 and TRBJ1-2; 9 bases are a match to TRBD1. Sequencing used PBMCs. This TCR was sampled from a man aged 18-30 years in good health and CMV-seronegative. CDR3 loop: CSVWWTGEVNYGYTF. DNA of the CDR3: TGCAGCGTTTGGTGGACAGGGGAGGTTAACTATGGCTACACCTTC.